A selection of T cell receptor beta chains follows, all from one sample in a study of blood T cell repertoires in COVID-19. Here immunoSEQ multiplex PCR was the method, and the copy in TCRdb shows in-frame clones only, minus some. The sample lists under 250,000 clones, about 86% occurring once. Material for sequencing was PBMCs or T cells enriched from blood (not recorded which). All receptors derive from a woman between 45 and 65 years old with acute COVID-19. Each CDR3 is given with its conserved first and last residue. Each record gives: clone size, V gene, CDR3 protein. For some rows the clone size is stated as once, few or many, or as a class when expanded; others skip it.

- | TRBV18 | CASSPEYGRASYNSPLHF
- | TRBV19 | CASYRSQGDGYTF
few | TRBV11-2 | CASSLDWGAGNTIYF
once | TRBV28 | CASSLGQGTNYGYTF
- | TRBV30 | CAWDPGTSGTDTQYF
once | TRBV10-3 | CAISESVGVPEAFF
once | TRBV5-5 | CASSLIFGSGGPYEQFF
once | TRBV28 | CASSFPGTSGRNEQYF
- | TRBV10-3 | CAISDLSGRIGDTQYF
- | TRBV6-2/TRBV6-3 | CASTPRPGQRDEQYF
few | TRBV28 | CASRSHDRPNYGYTF
few | TRBV6-6 | CASSYSREYQETQYF
- | TRBV7-3 | CASSYTGTPEETQYF
- | TRBV10-1 | CASSVPSMVEPTQDQPQHF
- | TRBV3-1/TRBV3-2 | CASSHGGPQHF
- | TRBV20-1 | CSVLSSWAFF
once | TRBV5-4 | CASTLGGNYGYTF
- | TRBV27 | CASSPRTGLRSGNTIYF
- | TRBV28 | CASSFLSGGFWETQYF
few | TRBV2 | CASSDFYGYTF
few | TRBV19 | CASSIQGVNTEAFF
- | TRBV6-2/TRBV6-3 | CASSYSRGLSYEQYF
- | TRBV28 | CASRSNSPLHF
- | TRBV6-6 | CASTMTGTYYNSPLHF
- | TRBV9 | CASSVEREGNTEAFF
- | TRBV5-4 | CASSLAGRDYEQYF
- | TRBV6-5 | CASSYWQGYGYTF
- | TRBV12-5 | CASGFPGSSYNEQFF
few | TRBV20-1 | CSASGGGSSNEKLFF
- | TRBV29-1 | CSVVRGGRSTDTQYF
once | TRBV3-1/TRBV3-2 | CASSLSWVTGRRVAETQYF
- | TRBV11-2 | CASSAREQGPEKLFF
- | TRBV18 | CASSPPNSPYEQYF
- | TRBV4-3 | CASSQERGPHLYGYTF
- | TRBV5-4 | CASSLGGASSYEQYF
- | TRBV9 | CASSSRNSSYEQYF
- | TRBV18 | CASSNQPGLRNYGYTF
- | TRBV2 | CASNRGVLNTEAFF
once | TRBV6-4 | CASSDPNCGSQPQHF
- | TRBV14 | CASSQVRGKFTDTQYF
few | TRBV9 | CASSVDGGFFPGSPLHF
- | TRBV28 | CATYQGAETQYF
- | TRBV10-3 | CAISEWTGNYGYTF
once | TRBV28 | CASSTGVPGELFF
- | TRBV6-1 | CASSEKTGQYKKLFF
- | TRBV5-8 | CASSEGWTGSGSQPQHF
- | TRBV12-3/TRBV12-4 | CASSRTGPNGAFF
- | TRBV30 | CAFHRGLNEKLFF